These 15 T cell receptor beta chains were sequenced from one sample in a study of STAT3 mutations in large granular lymphocyte leukemia. Study-wide results and caveats: Every T-LGLL patient had at least one immunodominant TCRbeta clonotype.

TCRdb's table, derived via immunoSEQ multiplex PCR, lists solely in-frame clones and lacks some. The profile shows 9,500 to 14,000 clones, about 85% of them singletons. No antigen is known for these receptors. Sequenced input: peripheral blood mononuclear cells. Receptor source: an elderly man with T-cell large granular lymphocyte leukemia. Some clones in this sample may be carry-over from other donors' samples.

This clone came up once. The gene calls are TRBV7-3 and TRBJ2-5, with 9 bases identical to TRBD2. The CDR3 runs 15 residues. The V segment lost 2 bases and the J segment 5 bases; nucleotides outside the gene matches: 6. Germline CDR1 SGHTA, CDR2 FQGTGA. As DNA, the CDR3 is TGTGCCAGCAGCTTAGGGTTAGCGGGGGTGGAGACCCAGTACTTC. It codes for CASSLGLAGVETQYF.

This chain connects TRBV5-1 to TRBJ1-2; tentatively, D is TRBD1 (5 bases). V was cut by 0 bases and J by 3 bases, with 9 bases left in between. Germline CDR1 reads SGHRS; CDR2 reads YFSETQ. This CDR3 is 14 amino acids long. The CDR3 is CASSLGGRDYGYTF. The CDR3 nucleotides read TGCGCCAGCAGCTTGGGGGGACGGGACTATGGCTACACCTTC.

This CDR3 is CASSQWTSAAYNEQFF. In nucleotides, the CDR3 is TGTGCCAGCAGCCAATGGACTAGCGCCGCCTACAATGAGCAGTTCTTC. The gene calls are TRBV14 and TRBJ2-1, with 9 positions matching TRBD2. From germline, CDR1 is SGHDN and CDR2 FVKESK. This CDR3 is built from 16 residues. Losses at the gene ends were 2 bases for V and 2 bases for J; bases not matched to a gene: 4.

The chain joins TRBV5-6 to TRBJ1-2; 8 positions agree with TRBD1. The CDR3 extends over 14 amino acids. Losses at the gene ends were 4 bases for V and 5 bases for J; bases not matched to a gene: 7. Germline assignment: CDR1 SGHDT and CDR2 YYEEEE. The CDR3 nucleotides read TGTGCCAGCAGCACACGGGACAGGAATTATGGCTACACCTTC. Translated, it gives CASSTRDRNYGYTF.

V and J are TRBV7-2 and TRBJ1-5; D is ambiguous. This CDR3 is 15 amino acids long. Germline V gene data show CDR1 as SGHTA and CDR2 as FQGNSA. V dropped 5 bases and J dropped 3 bases, with 14 bases sitting between them. The CDR3 is CASSPGRGNNQPQHF. The CDR3 nucleotides are TGTGCCAGCAGCCCCGGGCGGGGAAACAATCAGCCCCAGCATTTT.

A few counts support this clone. The chain recombines TRBV7-9 with TRBJ1-1; a possible D gene is TRBD1 (5 bases). Germline CDR1 SEHNR, CDR2 FQNEAQ (reference sequence). CDR3 length: 13 amino acids. Trimming left V 5 bases short and J 5 bases short, with 12 bases between. The CDR3 here is CASSPGGGTEAFF. Here the CDR3 DNA reads TGTGCCAGCAGCCCCGGTGGGGGGACTGAAGCTTTCTTT. The entire variable domain, with the rest obtained from reference TRBV7-9 and TRBJ1-1, is as follows: DTGVSQNPRHKITKRGQNVTFRCDPISEHNRLYWYRQTLGQGPEFLTYFQNEAQLEKSRLLSDRFSAERPKGSFSTLEIQRTEQGDSAMYLCASSPGGGTEAFFGQGTRLTVV.

The chain carries TRBV4-3 and TRBJ1-2, with D unclear. Trimming took off 0 bases at V and 8 bases at J, with 10 bases between the two ends. Germline CDR1 and CDR2: LGHNA and YSLEER. The CDR3 loop spans 13 amino acids. CDR3 residues: CASSQDRSRGYTF. The CDR3, as DNA: TGCGCCAGCAGCCAAGATCGGTCTCGGGGCTACACCTTC.

This sequence joins TRBV5-1 and TRBJ2-7; either TRBD1 or TRBD2 may supply D (5 bases each). This CDR3 is built from 15 residues. V dropped 3 bases and J dropped 5 bases, with 18 bases sitting between them. The germline CDR1 and CDR2 sequences are SGHRS and YFSETQ. Here the CDR3 reads CASSSIGVGDHEQYF. CDR3 DNA sequence: TGCGCCAGCAGCTCTATCGGGGTGGGGGACCACGAGCAGTACTTC.

The chain uses TRBV6-5 and TRBJ1-3, with D unresolved. Germline-derived CDR1 and CDR2 are MNHEY and SVGAGI. V lost 6 bases, J lost 0 bases, and 9 bases lay in between. The CDR3 spans 14 residues. Written as DNA, the CDR3 is TGTGCCAGCAGAGACATGTTCTCTGGAAACACCATATATTTT. This gives the protein CASRDMFSGNTIYF.

The chain joins TRBV4-3 to TRBJ2-3; D uncertain. Germline CDR1 is LGHNA and CDR2 is YSLEER. V lost 4 bases to trimming and J lost 4 bases, with 15 bases between them. The CDR3 totals 15 residues. CDR3 sequence: CASSPGEHDPDTQYF. CDR3 in DNA: TGCGCCAGCAGCCCGGGTGAGCACGACCCAGATACGCAGTATTTT.

In its sample, this clone was seen once. The chain recombines TRBV5-1 with TRBJ2-1; 11 bases map to TRBD1. Looked up from germline, CDR1 is SGHRS and CDR2 is YFSETQ. The J segment lost 10 bases and the V segment lost 0 bases, leaving 6 bases of the junction unmatched. The CDR3 has 15 amino acids. In DNA form, the CDR3 reads TGCGCCAGCAGCTTGGCCGGGACAGGGGGACGAGAGCAGTTCTTC. Its translation: CASSLAGTGGREQFF.

The rearrangement uses TRBV9 and TRBJ2-5; 7 bases are shared with TRBD1. Germline assignment: CDR1 SGDLS and CDR2 YYNGEE. After removal of 0 bases from V and 3 bases from J, the junction contained 5 bases not matched to a gene. CDR3 length: 15 residues. This CDR3 is CASSVGGQGEETQYF. CDR3 in DNA: TGTGCCAGCAGCGTAGGAGGTCAGGGGGAAGAGACCCAGTACTTC.

The chain recombines TRBV4-1 with TRBJ2-1; 8 bases map to TRBD2. There are 13 residues in the CDR3. J lost 4 bases, V lost 7 bases, and 3 bases had no gene match. Germline CDR1 and CDR2: MGHRA and YSYEKL. CDR3 nucleotides: TGCGCCAGCACGGGGGGGATGTACAATGAGCAGTTCTTC. Residues: CASTGGMYNEQFF.

The genes are TRBV2 and TRBJ1-5, with D perhaps matching TRBD1 (5 bases). Germline values: CDR1 SNHLY, CDR2 FYNNEI. V was clipped by 2 bases and J by 1 base, with 9 bases between them. The CDR3 totals 15 residues. The CDR3 sequence is CASSESGTSNQPQHF. Here the CDR3 DNA reads TGTGCCAGCAGTGAATCAGGGACCAGCAATCAGCCCCAGCATTTT.

The rearrangement links TRBV30 to TRBJ2-5; D unclear. The germline gives CDR1 GTSNPN, CDR2 SVGIG (reference sequence). The CDR3 consists of 12 residues. V lost 5 bases and J lost 3, with 10 bases in between. The CDR3 coding sequence is TGTGCCTGGTCCAGTGGAAAAGAGACCCAGTACTTC. Protein product: CAWSSGKETQYF.